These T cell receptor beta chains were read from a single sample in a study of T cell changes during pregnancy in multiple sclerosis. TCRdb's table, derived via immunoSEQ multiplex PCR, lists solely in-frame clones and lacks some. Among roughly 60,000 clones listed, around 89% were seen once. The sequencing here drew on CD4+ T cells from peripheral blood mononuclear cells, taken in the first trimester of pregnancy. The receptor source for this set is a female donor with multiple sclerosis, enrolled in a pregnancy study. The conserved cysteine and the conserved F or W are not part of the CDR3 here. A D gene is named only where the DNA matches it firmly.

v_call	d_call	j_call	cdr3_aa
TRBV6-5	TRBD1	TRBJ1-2	ASRPPLTGIYGYT
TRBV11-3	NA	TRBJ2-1	ASSPLMSSYNEQF
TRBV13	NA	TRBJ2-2	ATTPEGPGTGELF
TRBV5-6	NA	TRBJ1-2	ASSPRQFSNYGYT
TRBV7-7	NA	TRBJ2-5	ASSLVGETQY
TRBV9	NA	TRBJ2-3	ASSPRLDTQY
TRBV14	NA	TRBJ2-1	ASSQLYYNEQF
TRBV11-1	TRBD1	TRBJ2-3	ASSLGQGGSGDTQY
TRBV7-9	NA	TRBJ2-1	ASSLAGANEQF
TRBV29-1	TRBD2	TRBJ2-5	SVSGRAQETQY
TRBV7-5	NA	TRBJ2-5	ARSTPDTPLQETQY
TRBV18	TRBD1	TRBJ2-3	ASSPPGQGTDTQY
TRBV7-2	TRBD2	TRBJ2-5	ASSSGEGIPGGGETQY
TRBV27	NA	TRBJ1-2	ASSPAAAPYGYT
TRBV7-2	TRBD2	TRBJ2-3	ASNRAGFTDTQY
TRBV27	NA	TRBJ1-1	ASSSGGGNEAF
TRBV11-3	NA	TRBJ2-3	ASSLGGAGDTQY
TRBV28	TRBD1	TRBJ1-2	ASKTTGSIGYGYT
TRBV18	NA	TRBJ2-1	ASSPTASLGNEQF
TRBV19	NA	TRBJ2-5	ASSIGGFGETQY
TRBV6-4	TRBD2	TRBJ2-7	ASSDTSANAYEQY
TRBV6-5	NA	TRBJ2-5	ASSYGFQETQY
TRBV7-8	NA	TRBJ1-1	ASSLPRTVMGTEAF
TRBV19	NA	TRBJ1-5	ASQSPNQPQH
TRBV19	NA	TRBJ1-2	ASSIIAGNYGYT
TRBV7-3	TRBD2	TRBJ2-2	ASSLSPGTSGSGELF
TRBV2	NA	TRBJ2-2	ASSEALRGRDTGELF
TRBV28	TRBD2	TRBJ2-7	ASSLRLGGGPRSYEQY
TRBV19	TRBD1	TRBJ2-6	ASIPRTGGPRANVLT
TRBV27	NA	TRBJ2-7	ASRVEQGRGYEQY
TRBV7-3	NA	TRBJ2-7	ASSPGSSAHEQY
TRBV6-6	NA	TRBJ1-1	ASTPADTPNTEAF
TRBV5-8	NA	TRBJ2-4	ASSLGALAKNIQY
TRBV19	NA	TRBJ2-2	ASSTQGATGELF
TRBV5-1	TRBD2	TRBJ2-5	ASSLRTLPLGTSGRAVGETQY
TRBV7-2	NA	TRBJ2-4	ASSPPGNIQY
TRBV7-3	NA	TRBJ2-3	ASSSDTIGADTQY
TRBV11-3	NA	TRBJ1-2	ASSYNSTGTNYGYT
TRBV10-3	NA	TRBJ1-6	AISDGPGNSPLH
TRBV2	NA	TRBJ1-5	ASSPQGNNQPQH
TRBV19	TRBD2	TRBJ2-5	ASRTSGGSQETQY
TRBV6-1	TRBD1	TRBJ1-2	ASSETMTGLVGNGYT
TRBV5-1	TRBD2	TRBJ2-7	ASSLVSGAGHEQY
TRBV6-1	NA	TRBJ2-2	ASRKQGSGELF
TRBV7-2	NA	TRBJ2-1	ASSLSSYNEQF
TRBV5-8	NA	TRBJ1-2	ASSFYGSGVNYGYT
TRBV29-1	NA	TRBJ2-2	SVVGGVGGRGTGELF
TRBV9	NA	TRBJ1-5	ASSVEGGLQPQH
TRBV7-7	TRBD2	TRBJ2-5	ASSDRASGGARETQY
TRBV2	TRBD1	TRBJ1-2	ASSVEDRGATNYGYT
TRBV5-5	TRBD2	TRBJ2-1	ASSSSGRALPYNEQF
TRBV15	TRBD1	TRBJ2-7	ATSRDNRGLEEQY
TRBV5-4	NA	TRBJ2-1	ASSFRTNANEQF
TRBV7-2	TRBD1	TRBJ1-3	ASSPQGPYSGNTIY
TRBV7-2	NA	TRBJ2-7	ASSFDSVSYEQY
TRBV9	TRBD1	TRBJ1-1	ASSPDRAGYTEAF
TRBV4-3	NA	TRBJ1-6	ASSQDRDSPLH